In its sample, the clone carrying this T cell receptor beta chain ranks as medium-sized. The junction departs from the called germline gene at one end, perhaps through a read error. Sample time point: peripheral blood 6 weeks after treatment start. This specimen belongs to a study of PD-L1 blockade in urothelial cancer. Study-wide context: About 90% of the 29 patients were men who had bladder-origin urothelial cancer.

Germline CDR1 reads MNHEY; CDR2 reads SVGAGI. The CDR3 has 15 amino acids. The assay was immunoSEQ multiplex PCR, and TCRdb's table has in-frame clones only and misses some. Counted here are around 66,000 clones, 88% occurring once; the ten biggest clones make up 11%. This receptor was obtained from a man between 60 and 75 years old with urothelial cancer. The specimen was PBMCs, collected around atezolizumab (anti-PD-L1) treatment. The chain links TRBV6-5 to TRBJ2-2; TRBD1 is a possible D gene (5 bases). DNA of the CDR3: TGTGCCAGCAGTTACTCACAGGAGAACCCCGGGGAGCTGTTTTTT. This encodes CASSYSQENPGELFF.